This TCR beta chain was found in a study of identical twins. TCRdb reprocessed the 5' RACE reads via MiXCR and lists one record per CDR3 protein. The table includes fewer than 350,000 distinct CDR3 sequences, about 8.1% detected once. This clonotype was detected many times. The antigen remains unidentified. General study results and limits: Weaker excess twin sharing was observed in beta out-of-frame sequences.

V was clipped by 5 bases and J by 5 bases, with 8 bases between them. Germline lookup yields CDR1 SGHRS and CDR2 YFSETQ. The CDR3 covers 12 residues. These data were likewise used in another study, on yellow fever vaccine responses in identical twins. That work states: Twins showed a vaccine T cell response that reportedly seemed partly convergent, partly personalized.

The sequencing input was memory (CD45RO+) T cells sorted from blood. This clonotype was sampled from a woman aged 18-29 years in good health. The chain recombines TRBV5-1 with TRBJ2-1; D tentatively fits TRBD1 or TRBD2 (6 bases each). The CDR3 is CASRRDNNEQFF. The DNA of the CDR3 is TGCGCCAGCAGGCGGGACAACAATGAGCAGTTCTTC.